This entry lists 27 T cell receptor beta chains sequenced from one sample in a study of blood T cell repertoires in COVID-19 (dated by TCRdb to 2019 to 2021). The receptor library was made with the immunoSEQ multiplex PCR assay. In its TCRdb copy, this immuneACCESS table keeps in-frame sequences only and misses some clones. Where compared with another copy, unresolved V genes explain less than half of these, and the others have no known cause. In all, the sample holds fewer than 250,000 clones, and 80% to 95% of those were seen once. Of the sample, around 0.83% falls within the top ten clones. The sample taken for sequencing was peripheral blood. The receptors were sampled from a man aged 25-40 years with COVID-19, enrolled during active disease.

The chain carries TRBV5-1 and TRBJ2-7; 7 nucleotides agree with TRBD1. Germline V lookup: CDR1 SGHRS, CDR2 YFSETQ. The junction had 9 bases not matched to a gene; V was cut back by 4 bases and J by 2 bases. This CDR3 has 15 residues. The CDR3 loop is CASSRAAQGPYEQYF. For the CDR3, the DNA is TGCGCCAGCAGCCGGGCGGCACAGGGGCCCTACGAGCAGTACTTC. The full variable domain, rest sourced from reference TRBV5-1 and TRBJ2-7, is KAGVTQTPRYLIKTRGQQVTLSCSPISGHRSVSWYQQTPGQGLQFLFEYFSETQRNKGNFPGRFSGRQFSNSRSEMNVSTLELGDSALYLCASSRAAQGPYEQYFGPGTRLTVT.

This chain uses TRBV6-5 with TRBJ1-2; 7 bases line up with TRBD1. Germline V gene sequence: CDR1 MNHEY, CDR2 SVGAGI. The CDR3 runs to 15 residues. The V gene end was trimmed by 0 bases and the J gene end by 4 bases; junction bases not matched to a gene: 5. CDR3 nucleotide sequence: TGTGCCAGCAGTTACTCGGGGACAGACGTCTATGGCTACACCTTC. Its protein product is CASSYSGTDVYGYTF.

The V call is TRBV24-1, the J call TRBJ1-1; TRBD1 matches at 8 bases. Losses at the gene ends were 4 bases for V and 1 base for J; bases not matched to a gene: 1. The CDR3 runs to 14 residues. Germline V CDR1 and CDR2: KGHDR, SFDVKD. Here the CDR3 DNA reads TGTGCCACCAGTGAAACAGGGGGGAACACTGAAGCTTTCTTT. Translated, it gives CATSETGGNTEAFF.

The chain couples TRBV3-1 (or the pseudogene TRBV3-2) to TRBJ1-2; D is possibly TRBD1 (5 bases). Germline assignment: CDR1 LGHDT and CDR2 YNNKEL (reference sequence). The V end lost 0 bases, the J end lost 7 bases, and 12 bases lay between the germline ends. The CDR3 has 14 amino acids. CDR3 DNA sequence: TGTGCCAGCAGCCAAGAGGGCGGCGGGACTGGCTACACCTTC. It is translated as CASSQEGGGTGYTF.

The rearrangement joins TRBV7-3 to TRBJ2-6; tentatively, D is TRBD2 (5 bases). The germline V gene encodes CDR1 SGHTA and CDR2 FQGTGA. This CDR3 is built from 16 residues. Trimming shortened V by 4 bases and J by 3 bases, and 13 bases separated the two germline ends. The CDR3: CASSSGPAGGANVLTF. The CDR3 DNA is TGTGCCAGCAGCTCCGGACCGGCGGGTGGGGCCAACGTCCTGACTTTC.

The rearrangement joins TRBV6-5 to TRBJ2-7; 10 bases agree with TRBD1. This CDR3 region has 13 residues. V was clipped by 6 bases and J by 3 bases; unmatched bases: 2. Germline CDR1 is MNHEY and CDR2 is SVGAGI. The CDR3 sequence is CASRRDRGYEQYF. The CDR3 region has the DNA TGTGCCAGCAGAAGGGACAGGGGCTACGAGCAGTACTTC.

V is TRBV10-2 and J is TRBJ2-1, with D possibly TRBD2 on 7 matching bases. Trimming took 0 bases from V and 1 from J, leaving 16 bases between them. The CDR3 has 18 amino acids. Germline CDR1 and CDR2: WSHSY and SAAADI. The CDR3 is CASSESGGGGLSYNEQFF. The CDR3 DNA follows: TGCGCCAGCAGTGAGTCGGGTGGCGGGGGCCTGTCCTACAATGAGCAGTTCTTC.

J is TRBJ2-2 and V is TRBV12-3 or TRBV12-4; no reliable D call. The ends were cut back, 7 bases at V and 6 bases at J, with 12 bases in the middle. CDR3 length: 13 residues. The CDR3 protein is CASTKFPAGELFF. The CDR3 DNA reads as TGTGCCAGCACGAAGTTCCCGGCCGGGGAGCTGTTTTTT.

The chain links TRBV3-1 (or the pseudogene TRBV3-2) to TRBJ1-1; 8 bases are shared with TRBD1. CDR3 size: 13 residues. V lost 3 bases, J lost 5 bases, and 2 bases stayed unmatched. CDR1 is LGHDT and CDR2 is YNNKEL in the germline V gene (reference sequence). The CDR3 here is CASSQTGETEAFF. In DNA, the CDR3 is TGTGCCAGCAGCCAGACAGGGGAGACTGAAGCTTTCTTT.

The rearrangement links TRBV12-5 to TRBJ1-2; the match to TRBD1 covers 7 bases. CDR3 length equals 17 residues. The germline V gene encodes CDR1 LGHNT and CDR2 FRNRAP. After removal of 1 base from V and 0 bases from J, the junction contained 8 bases not matched to a gene. The CDR3 region has the DNA TGTGCTAGTGGTTTGGCCCAGGGGGGCGTAGCTAACTATGGCTACACCTTC. It yields the protein CASGLAQGGVANYGYTF.

The chain recombines TRBV20-1 with TRBJ2-7; 7 bases are a match to TRBD1. Germline V lookup: CDR1 DFQATT, CDR2 SNEGSKA (reference sequence). Trimming cost V 4 bases and J 5 bases; bases outside gene matches: 2. The CDR3 spans 11 residues. This CDR3 is CSANDRDEQYF. In nucleotides, the CDR3 is TGCAGTGCTAACGACAGGGACGAGCAGTACTTC.

This chain connects TRBV10-3 to TRBJ2-5, with TRBD1 matching 7 bases. This CDR3 spans 14 amino acids. Germline values: CDR1 ENHRY, CDR2 SYGVKD. The junction had 4 bases not matched to a gene; V was cut back by 4 bases and J by 2 bases. Here the CDR3 reads CAISAGTAQETQYF. The CDR3 DNA reads as TGTGCCATCAGTGCCGGGACAGCACAAGAGACCCAGTACTTC.

The V and J genes are TRBV7-9 and TRBJ1-1; D gene ambiguous. The CDR3 is made up of 15 amino acids. V was shortened by 4 bases and J by 5 bases, with 17 bases between the two germline ends. Germline CDR1 and CDR2: SEHNR and FQNEAQ (reference sequence). CDR3 loop: CASSSVVLQRTEAFF. In DNA form, the CDR3 reads TGTGCCAGCAGCTCCGTAGTCCTTCAACGGACTGAAGCTTTCTTT.

The chain combines TRBV10-3 with TRBJ2-3, with 8 bases that match TRBD1. The CDR3 is 14 residues long. Germline CDR1 reads ENHRY; CDR2 reads SYGVKD. V shed 9 bases, J shed 1 base, and the junction held 6 bases outside the gene matches. The CDR3 DNA is TGTGCCATGCAGGACAGGGCTGGCACAGATACGCAGTATTTT. Its translation is CAMQDRAGTDTQYF.

The rearrangement links TRBV2 to TRBJ2-1, with TRBD1 identical over 10 bases. After removal of 9 bases from V and 0 bases from J, the junction contained 2 bases not matched to a gene. Looked up from germline, CDR1 is SNHLY and CDR2 is FYNNEI. There are 14 residues in the CDR3. In nucleotides, the CDR3 is TGTGCCAGGGACAGGGGGTCCTCCTACAATGAGCAGTTCTTC. Amino acids: CARDRGSSYNEQFF.

The rearrangement joins TRBV5-1 to TRBJ1-2, with D hard to call. Looked up from germline, CDR1 is SGHRS and CDR2 is YFSETQ. CDR3 length equals 15 residues. Trimming took 4 bases from V and 4 from J, leaving 17 bases between them. The CDR3 here is CASSAQVAQSYGYTF. The CDR3 nucleotides are TGCGCCAGCAGCGCCCAGGTGGCGCAGTCCTATGGCTACACCTTC.

The rearrangement uses TRBV7-3 and TRBJ1-6; D unresolved. The CDR3 length is 13 residues. Germline values: CDR1 SGHTA, CDR2 FQGTGA. Between the trimmed V and J ends, which lost 5 bases and 6 bases, there was a span of 8 bases. DNA for the CDR3: TGTGCCAGCAGCCGAGGGAGTAATTCACCCCTCCACTTT. This codes for CASSRGSNSPLHF. The variable domain in full, completed from reference TRBV7-3 and TRBJ1-6, reads GAGVSQTPSNKVTEKGKYVELRCDPISGHTALYWYRQSLGQGPEFLIYFQGTGAADDSGLPNDRFFAVRPEGSVSTLKIQRTERGDSAVYLCASSRGSNSPLHFGNGTRLTVT.

The V gene is TRBV10-2, the J gene TRBJ1-5; TRBD1 matches at 8 bases. In germline, CDR1 is WSHSY, CDR2 SAAADI. With V trimmed by 8 bases and J by 5 bases, 14 bases remained unmatched. CDR3 size: 16 residues. This CDR3 is CASRGQGIGIDQPQHF. The CDR3 DNA reads TGCGCCAGCCGAGGACAGGGAATTGGCATTGATCAGCCCCAGCATTTT.

This clone appeared once. The rearrangement joins TRBV5-1 to TRBJ1-2, with D unresolved. Between the trimmed V and J ends, which lost 4 bases and 8 bases, there was a span of 12 bases. From germline, CDR1 is SGHRS and CDR2 YFSETQ. The CDR3 contains 12 residues. For the CDR3, the DNA is TGCGCCAGCAGCGAGCGGGCAAAAGGCTACACCTTC. Translating gives CASSERAKGYTF. Together with reference TRBV5-1 and TRBJ1-2, the CDR3 gives the full variable domain: KAGVTQTPRYLIKTRGQQVTLSCSPISGHRSVSWYQQTPGQGLQFLFEYFSETQRNKGNFPGRFSGRQFSNSRSEMNVSTLELGDSALYLCASSERAKGYTFGSGTRLTVV.

The V gene is TRBV6-5, the J gene TRBJ2-1; 7 nucleotides agree with TRBD1. Per germline, CDR1 MNHEY and CDR2 SVGAGI. This CDR3 region has 11 residues. The V segment lost 4 bases and the J segment 10 bases; nucleotides outside the gene matches: 1. The CDR3 sequence is CASSSGQEQFF. The CDR3 DNA follows: TGTGCCAGCAGTTCGGGACAGGAGCAGTTCTTC.

The gene calls are TRBV19 and TRBJ1-5; D remains unclear. The CDR3 is 14 residues long. The ends were cut back, 6 bases at V and 3 bases at J, with 12 bases in the middle. The germline V gene has CDR1 LNHDA and CDR2 SQIVND (reference sequence). CDR3: CASRGTSNNQPQHF. CDR3 DNA sequence: TGTGCCAGTAGGGGCACTTCGAACAATCAGCCCCAGCATTTT.

In DNA form, the CDR3 reads TGTGCCAGCCGATTTCGGCTGGAGAATTCACCCCTCCACTTT. It is translated as CASRFRLENSPLHF. This chain uses TRBV27 with TRBJ1-6, with no clear D. Trimming shortened V by 8 bases and J by 7 bases, and 15 bases separated the two germline ends. Germline V CDR1 and CDR2: MNHEY, SMNVEV (reference sequence). The CDR3 is 14 residues long.

This chain uses TRBV6-2 or TRBV6-3 with TRBJ2-2; D is possibly TRBD2 (5 bases). Per germline, CDR1 MNHEY and CDR2 SVGEGT. This CDR3 is 14 amino acids long. Trimming shortened V by 5 bases and J by 2 bases, and 9 bases separated the two germline ends. DNA for the CDR3: TGTGCCAGCAGTGATGGGAGTAACACCGGGGAGCTGTTTTTT. Its protein is CASSDGSNTGELFF.

The CDR3 protein is CASSLAGVNTEAFF. CDR3 nucleotide sequence: TGTGCCAGCAGCTTAGCAGGGGTGAACACTGAAGCTTTCTTT. This chain uses TRBV7-9 with TRBJ1-1; D is perhaps TRBD1 (5 bases). Trimming pared 0 bases from V and 0 bases from J, leaving 5 bases between. The germline CDR1 and CDR2 sequences are SEHNR and FQNEAQ (reference sequence). This CDR3 has 14 amino acids. Together with reference TRBV7-9 and TRBJ1-1, the CDR3 gives the full variable domain: DTGVSQNPRHKITKRGQNVTFRCDPISEHNRLYWYRQTLGQGPEFLTYFQNEAQLEKSRLLSDRFSAERPKGSFSTLEIQRTEQGDSAMYLCASSLAGVNTEAFFGQGTRLTVV.

The chain joins TRBV18 to TRBJ1-3, with D uncertain. Germline V lookup: CDR1 KGHSH, CDR2 LQKENI. This CDR3 is 15 amino acids long. V was trimmed by 2 bases and J by 0 bases, leaving 8 bases between them. The CDR3 spells CASSPNSDSGNTIYF. The CDR3 DNA follows: TGTGCCAGCTCACCAAATTCAGACTCTGGAAACACCATATATTTT.

The chain links TRBV6-5 to TRBJ1-3; 9 nucleotides align to TRBD1. The CDR3 has 15 residues. After removal of 8 bases from V and 0 bases from J, the junction contained 5 bases not matched to a gene. The germline V gene has CDR1 MNHEY and CDR2 SVGAGI. As DNA, the CDR3 is TGTGCCAGCTGGACAGGGGCAAGCTCTGGAAACACCATATATTTT. Translated, it gives CASWTGASSGNTIYF.

The V and J genes are TRBV2 and TRBJ1-1, with 7 bases that match TRBD1. J lost 0 bases, V lost 8 bases, and 3 bases had no gene match. Germline values: CDR1 SNHLY, CDR2 FYNNEI. The CDR3 runs 13 residues. The CDR3 sequence: CASEGQMNTEAFF. The CDR3, as DNA: TGTGCCAGCGAGGGACAGATGAACACTGAAGCTTTCTTT.